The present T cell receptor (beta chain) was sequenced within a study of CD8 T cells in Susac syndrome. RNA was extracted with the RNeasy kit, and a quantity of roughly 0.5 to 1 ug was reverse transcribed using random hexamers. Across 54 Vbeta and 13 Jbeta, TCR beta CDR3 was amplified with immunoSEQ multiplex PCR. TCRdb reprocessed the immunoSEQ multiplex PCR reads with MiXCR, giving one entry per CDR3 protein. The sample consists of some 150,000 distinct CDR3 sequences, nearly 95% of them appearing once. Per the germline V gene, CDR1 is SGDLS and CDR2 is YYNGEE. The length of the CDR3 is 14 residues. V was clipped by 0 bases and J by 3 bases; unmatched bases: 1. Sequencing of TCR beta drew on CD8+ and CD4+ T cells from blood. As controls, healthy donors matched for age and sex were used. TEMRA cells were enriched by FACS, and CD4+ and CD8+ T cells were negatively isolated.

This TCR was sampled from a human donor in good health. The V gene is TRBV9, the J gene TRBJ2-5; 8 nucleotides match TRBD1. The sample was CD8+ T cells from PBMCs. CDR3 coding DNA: TGTGCCAGCAGCGTAGCAGGGGGCGAAGAGACCCAGTACTTC. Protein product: CASSVAGGEETQYF.